This entry lists 17 T cell receptor beta chains sequenced from one sample in a study of shared clonotypes between healthy human individuals. The assay was immunoSEQ multiplex PCR, and TCRdb's table has in-frame clones only and misses some. The data show roughly 2.2 million clones, 92% seen once. The sample taken for sequencing was naive CD4+ T cells from PBMCs. The subset was: CD45RA+ positively selected. These receptors all come from a man aged 18 to 35 in good health. Some clones in this sample may be carry-over from other donors' samples.

In its sample, this clone was seen once. The V gene is TRBV6-5, the J gene TRBJ2-5, with D perhaps matching TRBD2 (6 bases). The CDR3 extends over 13 amino acids. The V end lost 6 bases, the J end lost 5 bases, and 13 bases lay between the germline ends. Germline V gene sequence: CDR1 MNHEY, CDR2 SVGAGI. The CDR3 DNA follows: TGTGCCAGCAGCAACCTAGCGTCGGAGACCCAGTACTTC. This translates into CASSNLASETQYF.

The V and J genes are TRBV18 and TRBJ1-4; 7 bases line up with TRBD1. This CDR3 has 14 residues. With 1 base clipped from V and 8 bases from J, the junction kept 4 bases outside the gene matches. Germline lookup yields CDR1 KGHSH and CDR2 LQKENI. The CDR3 reads CASSPQGALEKLFF. CDR3 DNA: TGTGCCAGCTCACCACAGGGGGCGTTGGAAAAACTGTTTTTT.

The chain carries TRBV6-6 and TRBJ1-4; no firm D call. V shed 4 bases and J shed 3 bases, with 12 bases lying between them. There are 15 residues in the CDR3. Germline CDR1 MNHNY, CDR2 SVGAGI (reference sequence). CDR3 amino acids: CASSFRPWANEKLFF. CDR3 coding DNA: TGTGCCAGCAGTTTTCGCCCGTGGGCTAATGAAAAACTGTTTTTT.

This sequence joins TRBV18 and TRBJ1-1; D is unclear. CDR3 length: 13 amino acids. V was pared by 3 bases and J by 5 bases, with 10 bases between. CDR1 KGHSH and CDR2 LQKENI come from the germline V gene. This chain's CDR3 is CASSPVERTEAFF. DNA for the CDR3: TGTGCCAGCTCACCGGTCGAAAGAACTGAAGCTTTCTTT.

V gene TRBV28 combines with J gene TRBJ1-5; unclear D gene. The CDR3 length is 14 residues. CDR1 is MDHEN, CDR2 SYDVKM, per germline. Trimming removed 2 bases at V and 6 bases at J, with 11 bases between. CDR3 DNA: TGTGCCAGCAGTTTAAAAAGGGAGGGTCAGCCCCAGCATTTT. Its protein product is CASSLKREGQPQHF. The entire variable domain, with the rest obtained from reference TRBV28 and TRBJ1-5, is as follows: DVKVTQSSRYLVKRTGEKVFLECVQDMDHENMFWYRQDPGLGLRLIYFSYDVKMKEKGDIPEGYSVSREKKERFSLILESASTNQTSMYLCASSLKREGQPQHFGDGTRLSIL.

This sequence joins TRBV7-3 and TRBJ2-1; possibly TRBD2 for D (5 bases). This CDR3 has 13 amino acids. Trimming removed 5 bases from V and 2 bases from J, with 7 bases in between. Germline V gives CDR1 SGHTA, CDR2 FQGTGA. CDR3: CASSPAAYNEQFF. DNA for the CDR3: TGTGCCAGCAGCCCAGCGGCCTACAATGAGCAGTTCTTC.

The chain employs TRBV6-1 and TRBJ2-3; D remains unclear. Germline assignment: CDR1 MNHNS and CDR2 SASEGT. The CDR3 consists of 16 residues. The germline V and J ends were trimmed by 2 bases and 2 bases, with 14 bases remaining between them. CDR3 protein: CASSENRNWPTDTQYF. For the CDR3, the DNA is TGTGCCAGCAGTGAAAATCGGAATTGGCCCACAGATACGCAGTATTTT.

The chain joins TRBV5-4 to TRBJ2-4; D is uncertain. V lost 3 bases and J 4 bases, leaving 11 bases between the germline ends. CDR3 length: 14 residues. Looked up from germline, CDR1 is SGHNT and CDR2 is YYREEE (reference sequence). As DNA, the CDR3 is TGTGCCAGCAGCTCGCCGGCGGCGAAAAACATTCAGTACTTC. The encoded protein is CASSSPAAKNIQYF.

In this sample, this clone turned up once. Other DNA sequences from this sample encode an identical CDR3 as well. The genes are TRBV5-1 and TRBJ1-1; D possibly corresponds to TRBD1 (5 bases). Looked up from germline, CDR1 is SGHRS and CDR2 is YFSETQ. V was pared by 8 bases and J by 2 bases, with 13 bases between. The CDR3 contains 13 residues. Written as DNA, the CDR3 is TGCGCCAGTCGATTGGGGGTAAACACTGAAGCTTTCTTT. It codes for CASRLGVNTEAFF.

This chain joins TRBV30 and TRBJ2-1; 9 bases are a match to TRBD2. Trimming removed 2 bases from V and 8 bases from J; junction bases left unmatched: 10. Germline V gene sequence: CDR1 GTSNPN, CDR2 SVGIG (reference sequence). The CDR3 extends over 15 amino acids. DNA for the CDR3: TGTGCCTGGAGTCGGGGTAGCGGGAGCGGCTATGAGCAGTTCTTC. It specifies CAWSRGSGSGYEQFF.

Here the CDR3 DNA reads TGTGCCTGGATGGAGGACGGCTATGGCTACACCTTC. Its translation is CAWMEDGYGYTF. The chain has TRBV30 and TRBJ1-2; no clear D gene. The germline CDR1 and CDR2 sequences are GTSNPN and SVGIG (reference sequence). Trimming removed 4 bases from V and 4 bases from J, with 10 bases in between. The CDR3 extends over 12 amino acids.

The chain is built from TRBV10-1 and TRBJ1-1; no definite D call. The CDR3 runs 13 residues. The V gene's germline CDR1 is WNHNN and CDR2 SYGVQD (reference sequence). V lost 4 bases and J 1 base, leaving 7 bases between the germline ends. This CDR3 reads CASSGYPNTEAFF. In DNA, the CDR3 is TGCGCCAGCAGTGGCTACCCGAACACTGAAGCTTTCTTT.

The gene calls are TRBV28 and TRBJ2-7; 7 positions agree with TRBD1. V gave up 6 bases and J gave up 0 bases; unmatched junction bases: 8. This CDR3 contains 15 residues. The germline gives CDR1 MDHEN, CDR2 SYDVKM. The CDR3: CASRTAGTASYEQYF. CDR3 DNA: TGTGCCAGCAGAACCGCCGGGACAGCCTCCTACGAGCAGTACTTC.

This sequence joins TRBV5-4 and TRBJ1-2; unclear D gene. V lost 0 bases, J lost 8 bases, and 8 bases lay in between. The CDR3 is 12 residues long. Germline V lookup: CDR1 SGHNT, CDR2 YYREEE (reference sequence). The CDR3 loop reads CASSLGGRGYTF. Written as DNA, the CDR3 is TGTGCCAGCAGCTTGGGCGGTAGGGGCTACACCTTC.

The V call is TRBV11-2, the J call TRBJ2-7; 9 positions agree with TRBD1. This CDR3 contains 15 residues. Per germline, CDR1 SGHAT and CDR2 FQNNGV. The J segment lost 4 bases and the V segment lost 6 bases, leaving 10 bases of the junction unmatched. The CDR3 DNA follows: TGTGCCAGCAGTCTTAGGGGGACAGGGCCATACGAGCAGTACTTC. The encoded protein is CASSLRGTGPYEQYF. The full variable domain, with the rest looked up from reference TRBV11-2 and TRBJ2-7, is EAGVAQSPRYKIIEKRQSVAFWCNPISGHATLYWYQQILGQGPKLLIQFQNNGVVDDSQLPKDRFSAERLKGVDSTLKIQPAKLEDSAVYLCASSLRGTGPYEQYFGPGTRLTVT.

The chain links TRBV29-1 to TRBJ1-4, with D possibly TRBD1 on 5 matching bases. Germline CDR1 SQVTM, CDR2 ANQGSEA. The CDR3 length is 14 residues. V was cut by 4 bases and J by 8 bases, with 17 bases left in between. The CDR3 region has the DNA TGCAGCGTTGGGGAGACCGGCTGGGGGGAAAAACTGTTTTTT. Its translation is CSVGETGWGEKLFF.

This clone was seen once. The chain employs TRBV10-3 and TRBJ2-5; TRBD2 aligns across 14 bases. Germline-derived CDR1 and CDR2 are ENHRY and SYGVKD. CDR3 length: 14 residues. Losses at the gene ends were 11 bases for V and 5 bases for J; bases not matched to a gene: 7. The CDR3 reads CAAQGLAGEETQYF. The CDR3 DNA sequence: TGTGCCGCCCAGGGACTAGCGGGAGAGGAGACCCAGTACTTC.